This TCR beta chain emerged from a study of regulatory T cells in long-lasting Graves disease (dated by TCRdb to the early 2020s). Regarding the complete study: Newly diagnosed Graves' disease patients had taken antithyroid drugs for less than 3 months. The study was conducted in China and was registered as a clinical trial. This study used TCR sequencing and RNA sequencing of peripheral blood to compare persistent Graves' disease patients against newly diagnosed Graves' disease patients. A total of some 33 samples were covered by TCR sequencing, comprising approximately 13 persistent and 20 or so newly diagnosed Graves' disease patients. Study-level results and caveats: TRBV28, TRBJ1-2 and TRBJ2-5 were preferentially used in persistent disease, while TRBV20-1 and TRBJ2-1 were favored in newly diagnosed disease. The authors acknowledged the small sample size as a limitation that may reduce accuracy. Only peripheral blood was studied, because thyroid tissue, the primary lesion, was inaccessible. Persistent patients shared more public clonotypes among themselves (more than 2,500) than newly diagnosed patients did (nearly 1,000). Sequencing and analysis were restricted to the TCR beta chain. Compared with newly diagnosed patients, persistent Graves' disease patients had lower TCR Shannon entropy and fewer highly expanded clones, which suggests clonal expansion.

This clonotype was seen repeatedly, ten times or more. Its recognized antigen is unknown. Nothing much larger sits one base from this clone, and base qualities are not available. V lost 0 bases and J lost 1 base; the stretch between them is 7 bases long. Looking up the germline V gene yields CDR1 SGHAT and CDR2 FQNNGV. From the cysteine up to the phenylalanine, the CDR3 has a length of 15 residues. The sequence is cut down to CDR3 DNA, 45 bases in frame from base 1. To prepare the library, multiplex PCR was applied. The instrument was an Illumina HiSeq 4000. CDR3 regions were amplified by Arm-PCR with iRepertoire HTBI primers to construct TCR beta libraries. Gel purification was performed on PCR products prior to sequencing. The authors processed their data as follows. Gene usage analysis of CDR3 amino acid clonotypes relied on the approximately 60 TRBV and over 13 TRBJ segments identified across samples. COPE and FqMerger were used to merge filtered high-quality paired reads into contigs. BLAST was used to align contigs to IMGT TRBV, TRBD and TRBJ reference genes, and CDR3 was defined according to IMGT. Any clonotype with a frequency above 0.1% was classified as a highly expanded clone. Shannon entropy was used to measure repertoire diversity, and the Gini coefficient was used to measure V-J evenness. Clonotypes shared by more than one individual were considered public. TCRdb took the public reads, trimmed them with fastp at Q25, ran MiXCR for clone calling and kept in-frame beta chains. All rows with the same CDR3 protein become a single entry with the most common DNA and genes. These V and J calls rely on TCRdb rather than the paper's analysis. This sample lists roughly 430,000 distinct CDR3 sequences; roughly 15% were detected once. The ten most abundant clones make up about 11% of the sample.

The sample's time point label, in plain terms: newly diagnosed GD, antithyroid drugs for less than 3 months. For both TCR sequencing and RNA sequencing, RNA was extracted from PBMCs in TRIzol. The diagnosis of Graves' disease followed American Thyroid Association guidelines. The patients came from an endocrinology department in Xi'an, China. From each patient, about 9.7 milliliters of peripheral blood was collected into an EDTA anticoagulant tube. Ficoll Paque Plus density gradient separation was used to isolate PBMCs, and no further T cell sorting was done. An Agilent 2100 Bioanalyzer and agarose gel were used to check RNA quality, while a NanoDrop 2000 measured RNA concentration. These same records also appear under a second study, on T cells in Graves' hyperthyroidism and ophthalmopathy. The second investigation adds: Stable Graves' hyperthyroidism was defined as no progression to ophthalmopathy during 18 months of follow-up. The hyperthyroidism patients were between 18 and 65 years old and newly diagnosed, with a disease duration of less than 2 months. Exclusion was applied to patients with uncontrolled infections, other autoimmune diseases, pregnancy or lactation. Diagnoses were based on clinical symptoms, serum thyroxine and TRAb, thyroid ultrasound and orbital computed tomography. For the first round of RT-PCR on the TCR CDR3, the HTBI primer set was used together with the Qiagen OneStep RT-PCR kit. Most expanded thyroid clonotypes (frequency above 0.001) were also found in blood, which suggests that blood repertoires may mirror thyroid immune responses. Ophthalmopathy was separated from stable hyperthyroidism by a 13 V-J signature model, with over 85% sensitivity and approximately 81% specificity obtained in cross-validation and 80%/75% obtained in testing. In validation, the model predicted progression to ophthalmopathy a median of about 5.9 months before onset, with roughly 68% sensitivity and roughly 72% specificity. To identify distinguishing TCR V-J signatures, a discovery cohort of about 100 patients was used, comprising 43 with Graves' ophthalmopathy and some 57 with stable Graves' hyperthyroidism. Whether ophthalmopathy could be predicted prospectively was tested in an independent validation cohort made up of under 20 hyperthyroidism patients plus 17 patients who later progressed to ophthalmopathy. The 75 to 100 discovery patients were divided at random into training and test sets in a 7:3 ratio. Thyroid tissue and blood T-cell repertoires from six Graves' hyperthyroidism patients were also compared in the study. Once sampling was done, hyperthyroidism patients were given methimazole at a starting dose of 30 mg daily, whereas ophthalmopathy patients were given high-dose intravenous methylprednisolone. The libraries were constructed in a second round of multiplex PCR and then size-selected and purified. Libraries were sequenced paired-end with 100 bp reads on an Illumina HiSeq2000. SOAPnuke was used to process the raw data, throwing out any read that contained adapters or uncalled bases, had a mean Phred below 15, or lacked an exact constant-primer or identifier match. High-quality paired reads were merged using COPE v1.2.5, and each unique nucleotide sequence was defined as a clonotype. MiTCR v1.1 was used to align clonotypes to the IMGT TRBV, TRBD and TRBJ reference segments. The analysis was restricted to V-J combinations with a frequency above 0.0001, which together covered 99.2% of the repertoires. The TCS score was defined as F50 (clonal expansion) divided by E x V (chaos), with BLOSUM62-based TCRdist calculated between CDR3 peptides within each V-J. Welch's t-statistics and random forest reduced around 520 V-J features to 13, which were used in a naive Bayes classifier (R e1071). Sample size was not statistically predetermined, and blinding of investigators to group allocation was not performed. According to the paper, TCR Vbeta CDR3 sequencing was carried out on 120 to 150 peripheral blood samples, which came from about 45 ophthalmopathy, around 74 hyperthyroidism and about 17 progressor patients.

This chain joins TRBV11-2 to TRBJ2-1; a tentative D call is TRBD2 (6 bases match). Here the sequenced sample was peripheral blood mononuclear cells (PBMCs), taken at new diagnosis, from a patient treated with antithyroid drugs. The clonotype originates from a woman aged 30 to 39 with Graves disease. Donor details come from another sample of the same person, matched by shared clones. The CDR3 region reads CASSLESGSYNEQFF. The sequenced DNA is TGTGCCAGCAGCTTAGAAAGCGGGTCCTACAATGAGCAGTTCTTC.